This TCR beta chain was captured in a study of CD8+CD57+ T cells in acquired aplastic anemia. According to the study, genomic DNA was the template for TCR beta VDJ and CDR3 profiling. TCRdb itself ran the reads through MiXCR, one entry per CDR3 protein. The sample holds under 200,000 distinct CDR3 sequences, nearly 50% seen once. Previously, flow cytometry had revealed CD8+CD57+ cell expansion in the patients chosen for sequencing. The germline gives CDR1 KGHDR, CDR2 SFDVKD. The CDR3 is 16 residues long. V was clipped by 3 bases and J by 6 bases, with 17 bases between them. This clonotype was seen once.

This TCR derives from a human donor with aplastic anemia. V and J are TRBV24-1 and TRBJ2-1; TRBD1 is a possible D gene (6 bases). Sequencing was performed on sorted CD4+, CD8+, or CD8+CD57+ T cells (not recorded which) from PBMCs. The CDR3 DNA follows: TGTGCCACCAGTGATCCTAGCCCCAGGGGTGGCAATGAGCAGTTCTTC. Its protein product is CATSDPSPRGGNEQFF.